The 8 T cell receptor beta chains below all came from one sample that was sequenced in a study of T-cell memory formation after mild COVID-19. One entry per CDR3 protein results from TCRdb running MiXCR on the 5' RACE reads. The sample has about 130,000 distinct CDR3 sequences; less than 6.5% are singletons. The sequenced sample was PBMCs or a T cell subset sorted from them (not recorded which). These TCRs come from an adult woman who had mild COVID-19 (a few samples of this study predate the infection). Cell type and time point are not known.

This clonotype has at least ten counts. J is TRBJ2-7 and V is TRBV5-1; tentatively, D is TRBD1 (5 bases). Germline assignment: CDR1 SGHRS and CDR2 YFSETQ. V dropped 2 bases and J dropped 2 bases, with 11 bases sitting between them. The CDR3 runs to 14 residues. CDR3 sequence: CASSFWAGTYEQYF. CDR3 DNA: TGCGCCAGCAGCTTTTGGGCAGGGACCTACGAGCAGTACTTC.

This clonotype was counted a few times. The chain joins TRBV27 to TRBJ1-2; a weak D match, TRBD1 (5 bases). The CDR3 contains 13 residues. CDR1 is MNHEY and CDR2 is SMNVEV in the germline V gene (reference sequence). Trimming cost V 6 bases and J 3 bases, with 11 bases left between them. CDR3 region: CASSGQGDYGYTF. CDR3 sequence (DNA): TGTGCCAGCAGCGGGCAGGGTGACTATGGCTACACCTTC.

This clonotype was found many times. The gene calls are TRBV12-3 or TRBV12-4 and TRBJ2-1, with a tentative D call TRBD2 (6 bases). CDR3 length: 15 residues. Trimming left V 7 bases short and J 11 bases short, with 24 bases between. The CDR3 DNA follows: TGTGCCAGCACCCAAGAACTAGCCGGTCGAGCACAGCAGTTCTTC. Its protein is CASTQELAGRAQQFF.

The CDR3 loop reads CASSLPGELDEQFF. The CDR3 DNA sequence: TGTGCCAGCAGCTTGCCCGGCGAGCTCGATGAGCAGTTCTTC. The chain has TRBV5-6 and TRBJ2-1; D remains ambiguous. The CDR3 totals 14 residues. V shed 1 base and J shed 8 bases, with 13 bases lying between them. The V gene's germline CDR1 is SGHDT and CDR2 YYEEEE.

This clonotype turned up a few times. The chain links TRBV18 to TRBJ2-7, with D unclear. The CDR3 runs to 11 residues. Germline assignment: CDR1 KGHSH and CDR2 LQKENI. V dropped 8 bases and J dropped 5 bases, with 10 bases sitting between them. The CDR3 DNA follows: TGTGCCAGCCGAACAGTAAACGAGCAGTACTTC. It codes for CASRTVNEQYF.

The chain uses TRBV20-1 and TRBJ1-1; tentatively, D is TRBD1 (6 bases). Germline lookup yields CDR1 DFQATT and CDR2 SNEGSKA (reference sequence). The V gene lost 0 bases and the J gene lost 0 bases, with 11 bases spanning the gap. The CDR3 sequence is 15 residues long. The CDR3 region has the DNA TGCAGTGCTAGAGAACAGGGAAACATGAACACTGAAGCTTTCTTT. It yields the protein CSAREQGNMNTEAFF.

This clonotype was detected only a few times. The chain is built from TRBV4-1 and TRBJ1-2; weak D call: TRBD1 (6 bases). The V gene lost 2 bases and the J gene lost 4 bases, with 8 bases spanning the gap. Per germline, CDR1 MGHRA and CDR2 YSYEKL. The CDR3 extends over 13 amino acids. As DNA, the CDR3 is TGCGCCAGCAGCCAACAAGGGGGCTATGGCTACACCTTC. This encodes CASSQQGGYGYTF.

This clonotype was observed many times. The V call is TRBV7-2, the J call TRBJ2-7; D is perhaps TRBD2 (6 bases). Germline V CDR1 and CDR2: SGHTA, FQGNSA. This CDR3 has 14 residues. V lost 2 bases and J lost 3, with 11 bases in between. The CDR3 DNA follows: TGTGCCAGCAGCTTACGGCGGGGAGGCTACGAGCAGTACTTC. Residues: CASSLRRGGYEQYF.